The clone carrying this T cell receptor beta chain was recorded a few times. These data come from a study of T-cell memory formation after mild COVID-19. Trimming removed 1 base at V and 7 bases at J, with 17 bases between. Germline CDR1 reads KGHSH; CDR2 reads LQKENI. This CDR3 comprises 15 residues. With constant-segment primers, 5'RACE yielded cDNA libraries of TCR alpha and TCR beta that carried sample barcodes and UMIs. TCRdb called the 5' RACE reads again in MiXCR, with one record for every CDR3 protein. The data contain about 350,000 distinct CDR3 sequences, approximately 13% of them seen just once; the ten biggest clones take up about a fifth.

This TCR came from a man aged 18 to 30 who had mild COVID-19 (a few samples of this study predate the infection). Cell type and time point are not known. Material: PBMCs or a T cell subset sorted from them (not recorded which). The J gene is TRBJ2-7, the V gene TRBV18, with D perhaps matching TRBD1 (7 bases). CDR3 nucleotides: TGTGCCAGCTCACCACGGACAGGCGGGGCGGGGGAGCAGTACGTC. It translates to CASSPRTGGAGEQYV.